This entry lists 8 T cell receptor beta chains sequenced from one sample in a study of CD8+ T cells in alopecia areata (dated by TCRdb to the late 2010s). Library generation was performed with the immunoSEQ multiplex PCR assay. RNA was extracted from all samples and reverse transcribed into cDNA, which served as template for TCR sequencing. TCRdb re-hosts the immuneACCESS table, in-frame sequences only. Its copies lack some clones; in the studies checked, an unresolved V gene accounts for under half of them, and the cause for the rest is not known. In this sample the table shows roughly 100,000 clones, 85% to 90% of which occur a single time. The ten largest make up over 8.5% of the sample. In the paper's terms, the treatment or condition label means: oral pan-JAK inhibitor, 5-10 mg twice daily. Sequences were derived from CD8+ T cells sorted from blood, sampled around week 34, from a patient treated with tofacitinib. The receptors stem from a human donor with alopecia areata.

This chain joins TRBV5-8 and TRBJ2-7, with 10 bases fitting TRBD2. CDR3 size: 15 residues. CDR1 is SGHTS, CDR2 YDEGEE, per germline. Losses at the gene ends were 3 bases for V and 1 base for J; bases not matched to a gene: 4. CDR3 amino acids: CASSYGSGRSYEQYF. Here the CDR3 DNA reads TGTGCCAGCAGCTACGGTAGCGGGAGGTCCTACGAGCAGTACTTC.

The chain joins TRBV15 to TRBJ2-5; 7 nucleotides agree with TRBD2. With V trimmed by 3 bases and J by 5 bases, 3 bases remained unmatched. The CDR3 has 13 amino acids. Looked up from germline, CDR1 is LNHNV and CDR2 is YYDKDF (reference sequence). The CDR3 DNA follows: TGTGCCACCAGCAGTGGGGGGGAGGAGACCCAGTACTTC. This codes for CATSSGGEETQYF.

The V and J genes are TRBV5-4 and TRBJ2-7; D assignment may be TRBD1 or TRBD2 (6 bases each). CDR1 SGHNT and CDR2 YYREEE come from the germline V gene (reference sequence). This CDR3 is built from 16 residues. V was cut by 3 bases and J by 2 bases, with 18 bases left in between. The CDR3 loop is CASSSYSSGAAYEQYF. CDR3 nucleotides: TGTGCCAGCAGCTCTTATAGTTCGGGGGCGGCCTACGAGCAGTACTTC.

For this clone: Since a much larger clone is just one base distant, this may be a read error. This chain connects TRBV6-5 to TRBJ2-6; D possibly uses TRBD1 or TRBD2 (5 bases each). V lost 2 bases, J lost 0 bases, and 5 bases lay in between. This CDR3 spans 15 amino acids. Germline CDR1 and CDR2: MNHEY and SVGAGI. The CDR3 reads CASSYGGSGANVLTF. The CDR3 region has the DNA TGTGCCAGCAGTTACGGGGGCTCTGGGGCCAACGTCCTGACTTTC.

The chain carries TRBV27 and TRBJ2-1, with D perhaps TRBD2 (5 bases). Germline V gene sequence: CDR1 MNHEY, CDR2 SMNVEV (reference sequence). The CDR3 consists of 14 residues. The V and J ends lost 5 bases and 7 bases respectively, with 15 bases between them. This chain's CDR3 is CASSPVVASNEQFF. The CDR3, as DNA: TGTGCCAGCAGTCCCGTGGTAGCGAGTAATGAGCAGTTCTTC.

The rearrangement links TRBV27 to TRBJ2-7; TRBD1 matches at 9 bases. Trimming cost V 6 bases and J 5 bases; bases outside gene matches: 8. Germline loops: CDR1 MNHEY, CDR2 SMNVEV (reference sequence). The CDR3 is made up of 14 amino acids. CDR3 region: CASRTGTGLDEQYF. Written as DNA, the CDR3 is TGTGCCAGCAGAACCGGGACAGGGCTCGACGAGCAGTACTTC.

This clone appeared once. The chain joins TRBV29-1 to TRBJ2-1; D unresolved. Germline CDR1 SQVTM, CDR2 ANQGSEA. CDR3 length: 13 amino acids. Trimming left V 7 bases short and J 0 bases short, with 10 bases between. CDR3 protein: CSGERLSYNEQFF. In DNA, the CDR3 is TGCAGCGGTGAGAGGCTCTCCTACAATGAGCAGTTCTTC.

In DNA form, the CDR3 reads TGTGCCAGCAGCCCCGAAGGGGGAGAGACCCAGTACTTC. Its protein is CASSPEGGETQYF. This chain connects TRBV7-9 to TRBJ2-5; maybe TRBD1 (6 bases). The CDR3 extends over 13 amino acids. Germline CDR1 and CDR2: SEHNR and FQNEAQ (reference sequence). V was cut by 5 bases and J by 4 bases, with 11 bases left in between.